This paragraph covers one TCR beta chain sequence. Its specificity is not known. This sample is part of a study of T cells after posttransplantation cyclophosphamide. Study-wide results and limits: Blood and skin or GI T cell repertoires showed limited TRB overlap. Donor-recipient repertoire similarity was low at 1-2 months, rising over year one. Recipient CMV seropositivity and CMV reactivation strongly tracked TRB clonality.

The CDR3 length is 14 residues. Unmatched junction bases numbered 5, after V lost 6 bases and J lost 2 bases. The germline gives CDR1 LNHDA, CDR2 SQIVND (reference sequence). Libraries were prepared by immunoSEQ multiplex PCR; TCRdb keeps only in-frame clonotypes and omits some of them. Among 15,000 to 20,000 clones listed, around 85% were seen once. Controls had myeloablative marrow grafts with methotrexate and calcineurin inhibitor, sampled at 1 year. V and J are TRBV19 and TRBJ2-3; 7 bases line up with TRBD2. The source is a female patient younger than 35 who received an allogeneic stem cell transplant from an unrelated donor, was CMV-positive, and had acute and chronic GVHD. Some T cells may be transferred from the graft donor. The sample in question was PBMCs, obtained after allogeneic stem cell transplant with calcineurin inhibitor and methotrexate. CDR3 in DNA: TGTGCCAGTAGAAAGCGGGGCAACACAGATACGCAGTATTTT. This codes for CASRKRGNTDTQYF.